This T cell receptor beta chain was recorded in a study of control samples from healthy donors and cancer patients. The germline V and J ends were trimmed by 1 base and 4 bases, with 13 bases remaining between them. The germline CDR1 and CDR2 sequences are SGHRS and YFSETQ. The CDR3 runs 15 residues. Sequencing used immunoSEQ multiplex PCR; TCRdb keeps in-frame clones, though not all of them. The table includes 150,000 or so clones, roughly 90% detected once. The genes are TRBV5-1 and TRBJ2-3; D might be TRBD1 or TRBD2, each matching 6 bases. The sample consisted of blood. The TCR sequence derives from a woman aged 30 to 39 in good health. The chain's CDR3 is CASSLSAGEADTQYF. In nucleotides, the CDR3 is TGCGCCAGCAGCTTGTCAGCAGGGGAGGCAGATACGCAGTATTTT.